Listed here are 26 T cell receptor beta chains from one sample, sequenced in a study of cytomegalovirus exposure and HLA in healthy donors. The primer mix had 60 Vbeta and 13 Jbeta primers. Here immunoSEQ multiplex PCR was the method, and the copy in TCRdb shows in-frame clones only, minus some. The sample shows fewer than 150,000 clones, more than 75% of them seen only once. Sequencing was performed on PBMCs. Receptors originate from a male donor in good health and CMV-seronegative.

The DNA of the CDR3 is TGTGCCAGCAGTGACGGTCACTATGGCTACACCTTC. It yields the protein CASSDGHYGYTF. The rearrangement links TRBV6-1 to TRBJ1-2, with unresolved D. Germline CDR1 is MNHNS and CDR2 is SASEGT. Trimming took 3 bases from V and 3 from J, leaving 5 bases between them. The CDR3 runs 12 residues.

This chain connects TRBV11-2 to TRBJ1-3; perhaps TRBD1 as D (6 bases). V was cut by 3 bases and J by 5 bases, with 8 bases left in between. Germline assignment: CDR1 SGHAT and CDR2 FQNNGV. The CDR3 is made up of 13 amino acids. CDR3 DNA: TGTGCCAGCAGCTTCCAGGGGCGAAACACCATATATTTT. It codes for CASSFQGRNTIYF.

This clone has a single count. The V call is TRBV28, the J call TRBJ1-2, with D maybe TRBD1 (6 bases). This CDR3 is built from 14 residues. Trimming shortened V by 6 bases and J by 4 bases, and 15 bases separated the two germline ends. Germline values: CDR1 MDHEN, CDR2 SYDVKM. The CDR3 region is CASRIQGRVYGYTF. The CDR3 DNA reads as TGTGCCAGCAGGATACAGGGAAGGGTCTATGGCTACACCTTC.

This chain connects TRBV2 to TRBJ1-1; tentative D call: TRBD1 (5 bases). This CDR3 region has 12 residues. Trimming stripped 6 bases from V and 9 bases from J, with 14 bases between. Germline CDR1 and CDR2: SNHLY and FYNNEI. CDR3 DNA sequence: TGTGCCAGCAGCCGAGACGGGGGGAAAGCTTTCTTT. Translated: CASSRDGGKAFF.

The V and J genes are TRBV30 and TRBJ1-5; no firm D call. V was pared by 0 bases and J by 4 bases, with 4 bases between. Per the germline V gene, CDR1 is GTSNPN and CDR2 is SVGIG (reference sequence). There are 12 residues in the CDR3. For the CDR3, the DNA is TGTGCCTGGAGTGTACTGAATCAGCCCCAGCATTTT. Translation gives CAWSVLNQPQHF.

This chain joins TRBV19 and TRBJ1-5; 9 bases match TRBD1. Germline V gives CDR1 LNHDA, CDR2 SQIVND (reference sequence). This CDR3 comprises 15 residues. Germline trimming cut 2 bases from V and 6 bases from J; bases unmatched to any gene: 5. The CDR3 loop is CASSIPGTGIQPQHF. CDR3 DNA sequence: TGTGCCAGTAGTATACCCGGGACAGGGATTCAGCCCCAGCATTTT.

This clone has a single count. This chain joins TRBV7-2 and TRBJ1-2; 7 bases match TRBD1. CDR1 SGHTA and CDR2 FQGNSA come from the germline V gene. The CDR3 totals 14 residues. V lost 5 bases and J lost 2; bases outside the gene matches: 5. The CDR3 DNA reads TGTGCCAGCAGCCAACGGGACAGAAACTATGGCTACACCTTC. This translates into CASSQRDRNYGYTF.

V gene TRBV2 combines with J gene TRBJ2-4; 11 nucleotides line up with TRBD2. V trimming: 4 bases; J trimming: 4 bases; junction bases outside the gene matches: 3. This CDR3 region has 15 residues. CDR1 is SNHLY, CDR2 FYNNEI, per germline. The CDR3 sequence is CASSGTSGGKNIQYF. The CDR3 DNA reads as TGTGCCAGCAGTGGAACTAGCGGGGGTAAAAACATTCAGTACTTC.

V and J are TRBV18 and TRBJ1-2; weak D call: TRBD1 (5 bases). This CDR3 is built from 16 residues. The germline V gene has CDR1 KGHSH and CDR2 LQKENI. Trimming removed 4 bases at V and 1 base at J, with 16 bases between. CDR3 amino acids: CASSRPRTSVNYGYTF. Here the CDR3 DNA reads TGTGCCAGCTCACGACCCCGGACATCCGTTAACTATGGCTACACCTTC.

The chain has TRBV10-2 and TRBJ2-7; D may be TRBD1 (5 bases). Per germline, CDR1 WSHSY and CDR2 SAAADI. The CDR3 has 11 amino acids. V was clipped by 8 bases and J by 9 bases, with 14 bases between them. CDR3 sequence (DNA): TGCGCCAGCTCACAGGTTAACGTGCAGTACTTC. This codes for CASSQVNVQYF.

CDR3 DNA sequence: TGTGCCAGCAGCTCAACGTGGCAAGACTATGGCTACACCTTC. Protein sequence: CASSSTWQDYGYTF. The chain links TRBV11-1 to TRBJ1-2; D uncertain. CDR3 length: 14 residues. V dropped 4 bases and J dropped 3 bases, with 12 bases sitting between them. Looked up from germline, CDR1 is SGHAT and CDR2 is FQDESV (reference sequence).

In DNA, the CDR3 is TGTGCCAGCAGCGACCTTGTCGCGGGGGGGCAGGATACGCAGTATTTT. Translated: CASSDLVAGGQDTQYF. The J gene is TRBJ2-3, the V gene TRBV5-4; 9 bases map to TRBD2. This CDR3 is 16 amino acids long. V dropped 4 bases and J dropped 6; count of bases not matched to a gene: 12. The germline CDR1 and CDR2 sequences are SGHNT and YYREEE (reference sequence).

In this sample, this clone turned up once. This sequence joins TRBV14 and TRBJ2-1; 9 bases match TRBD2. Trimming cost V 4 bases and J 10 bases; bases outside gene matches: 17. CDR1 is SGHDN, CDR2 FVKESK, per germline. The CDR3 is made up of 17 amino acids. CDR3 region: CASSRYDGAGGPREQFF. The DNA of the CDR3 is TGTGCCAGCAGCCGATACGACGGGGCGGGGGGGCCGAGGGAGCAGTTCTTC.

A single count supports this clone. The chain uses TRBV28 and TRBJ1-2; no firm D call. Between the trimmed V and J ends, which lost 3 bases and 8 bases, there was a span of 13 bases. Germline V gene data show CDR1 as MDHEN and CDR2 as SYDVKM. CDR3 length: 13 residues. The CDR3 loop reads CASSLSRFRGYTF. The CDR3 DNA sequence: TGTGCCAGCAGTTTGAGTCGATTTCGGGGCTACACCTTC.

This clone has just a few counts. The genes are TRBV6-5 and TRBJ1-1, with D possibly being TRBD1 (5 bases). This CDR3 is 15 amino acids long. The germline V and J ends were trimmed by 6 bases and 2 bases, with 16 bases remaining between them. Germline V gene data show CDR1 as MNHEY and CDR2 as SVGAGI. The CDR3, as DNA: TGTGCCAGCAGAGGGGCCCTAAGGGGAAACACTGAAGCTTTCTTT. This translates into CASRGALRGNTEAFF.

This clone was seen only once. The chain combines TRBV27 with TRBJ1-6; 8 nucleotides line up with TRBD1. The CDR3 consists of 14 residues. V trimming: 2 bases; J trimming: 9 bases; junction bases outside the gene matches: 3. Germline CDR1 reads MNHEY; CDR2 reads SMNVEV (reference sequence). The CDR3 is CASSLQGASSPLHF. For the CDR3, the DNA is TGTGCCAGCAGTTTACAGGGGGCAAGTTCACCCCTCCACTTT.

The CDR3 is CASSQTTPWQRESEGNYGYTF. CDR3 bases: TGCGCCAGCAGCCAAACGACCCCCTGGCAAAGGGAAAGCGAGGGCAACTATGGCTACACCTTC. The rearrangement joins TRBV4-1 to TRBJ1-2; D gene ambiguous. The germline V gene encodes CDR1 MGHRA and CDR2 YSYEKL. This CDR3 has 21 amino acids. Trimming stripped 2 bases from V and 2 bases from J, with 30 bases between.

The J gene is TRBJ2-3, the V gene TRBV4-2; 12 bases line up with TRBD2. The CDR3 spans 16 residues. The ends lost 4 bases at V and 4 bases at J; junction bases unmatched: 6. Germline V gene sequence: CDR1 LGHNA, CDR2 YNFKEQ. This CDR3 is CASSPPLAGGADTQYF. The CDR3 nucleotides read TGTGCCAGCAGCCCACCCCTAGCGGGGGGGGCAGATACGCAGTATTTT.

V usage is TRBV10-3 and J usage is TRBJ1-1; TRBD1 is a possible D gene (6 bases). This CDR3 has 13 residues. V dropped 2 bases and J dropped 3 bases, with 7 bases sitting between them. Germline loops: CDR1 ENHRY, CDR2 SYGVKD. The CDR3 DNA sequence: TGTGCCATCAGTGAGAGGGGGTACACTGAAGCTTTCTTT. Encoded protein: CAISERGYTEAFF.

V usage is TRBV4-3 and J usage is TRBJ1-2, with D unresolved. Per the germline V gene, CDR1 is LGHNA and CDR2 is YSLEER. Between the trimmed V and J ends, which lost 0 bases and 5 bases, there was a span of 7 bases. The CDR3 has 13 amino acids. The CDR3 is CASSQDTSYGYTF. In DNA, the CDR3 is TGCGCCAGCAGCCAAGATACAAGTTATGGCTACACCTTC.

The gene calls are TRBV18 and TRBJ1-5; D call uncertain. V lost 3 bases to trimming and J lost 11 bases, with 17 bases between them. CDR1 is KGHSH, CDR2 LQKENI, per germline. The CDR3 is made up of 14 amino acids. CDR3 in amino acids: CASSPSVGRGSQHF. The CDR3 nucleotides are TGTGCCAGCTCACCTTCGGTAGGGCGAGGGTCCCAGCATTTT.

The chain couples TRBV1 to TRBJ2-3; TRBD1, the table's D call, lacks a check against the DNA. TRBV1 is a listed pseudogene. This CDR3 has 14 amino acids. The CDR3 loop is CTSSQDYNTDTQYF. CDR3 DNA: TGCACCAGCAGCCAAGATTACAACACAGATACGCAGTATTTT.

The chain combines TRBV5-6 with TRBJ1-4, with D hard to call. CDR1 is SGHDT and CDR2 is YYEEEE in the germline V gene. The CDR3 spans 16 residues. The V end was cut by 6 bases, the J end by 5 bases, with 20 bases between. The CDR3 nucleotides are TGTGCCAGCACAAGCGGGCCCCGGGGATGGAATGAAAAACTGTTTTTT. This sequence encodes CASTSGPRGWNEKLFF. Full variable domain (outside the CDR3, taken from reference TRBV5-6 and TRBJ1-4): DAGVTQSPTHLIKTRGQQVTLRCSPKSGHDTVSWYQQALGQGPQFIFQYYEEEERQRGNFPDRFSGHQFPNYSSELNVNALLLGDSALYLCASTSGPRGWNEKLFFGSGTQLSVL.

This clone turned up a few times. This CDR3 is CASSPSGTGLNYGYTF. As DNA, the CDR3 is TGTGCCAGCTCACCATCCGGGACAGGGCTTAACTATGGCTACACCTTC. V usage is TRBV18 and J usage is TRBJ1-2, with TRBD1 identical over 9 bases. The CDR3 consists of 16 residues. The V and J ends lost 2 bases and 1 base, in that order; junction bases with no gene match: 5. The V gene's germline CDR1 is KGHSH and CDR2 LQKENI.

CDR3 DNA sequence: TGCGCCAGCAGCCAATCTACAGGGGGCACTGAAGCTTTCTTT. This encodes CASSQSTGGTEAFF. The chain couples TRBV5-1 to TRBJ1-1; TRBD1 agrees at 8 bases. The germline gives CDR1 SGHRS, CDR2 YFSETQ. Unmatched junction bases numbered 6, after V lost 4 bases and J lost 4 bases. This CDR3 region has 14 residues.

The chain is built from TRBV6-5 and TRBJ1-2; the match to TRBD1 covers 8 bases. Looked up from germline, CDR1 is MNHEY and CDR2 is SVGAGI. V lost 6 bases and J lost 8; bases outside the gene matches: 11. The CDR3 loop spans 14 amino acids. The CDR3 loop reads CASSAIDRGGGYTF. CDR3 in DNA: TGTGCCAGCAGCGCAATTGACAGGGGCGGCGGCTACACCTTC.